These 5 T cell receptor beta chains came from one sample sequenced in a study of shared clonotypes between healthy human individuals. Measured with immunoSEQ multiplex PCR; TCRdb has only the in-frame clones, and not every one. This repertoire shows under 2,500,000 clones, roughly 95% found once; its top ten account for over 0.1%. What was sequenced was naive CD4+ T cells sorted from blood. Regarding subset: CD45RA+ positively selected. These receptors were taken from a man younger than 30 in good health.

On this clone itself: One end of the junction varies from germline; a read error may be responsible. The chain couples TRBV7-7 to TRBJ2-7, with a weak D call TRBD1 (5 bases). CDR1 is SSHAT, CDR2 FNYEAQ, per germline (reference sequence). CDR3 length: 14 residues. The CDR3 is CASSLDSLSYEQYF. The CDR3 nucleotides are TGTGCTAGCAGCTTAGACAGCTTATCCTACGAGCAGTACTTC.

The chain combines TRBV14 with TRBJ2-7; D uncertain. Trimming removed 1 base from V and 7 bases from J, with 14 bases in between. The CDR3 runs 14 residues. Germline assignment: CDR1 SGHDN and CDR2 FVKESK. The CDR3: CASSQAAALGEQYF. CDR3 DNA: TGTGCCAGCAGCCAAGCGGCAGCCTTGGGGGAGCAGTACTTC.

The chain is built from TRBV9 and TRBJ2-7; D perhaps matches TRBD2 (6 bases). The germline V gene has CDR1 SGDLS and CDR2 YYNGEE. Trimming stripped 0 bases from V and 4 bases from J, with 14 bases between. The CDR3 covers 15 residues. CDR3: CASSVASSGIYEQYF. CDR3 in DNA: TGTGCCAGCAGCGTAGCAAGTAGCGGCATATACGAGCAGTACTTC.

V gene TRBV6-1 combines with J gene TRBJ1-5; D is unclear. This CDR3 comprises 14 residues. CDR1 and CDR2 (germline): MNHNS, SASEGT. V was shortened by 9 bases and J by 10 bases, with 22 bases between the two germline ends. Written as DNA, the CDR3 is TGTGCCAGTGAGAGGGATCCCTCCGGAGATCCCCAGCATTTT. The encoded protein is CASERDPSGDPQHF.

The rearrangement uses TRBV6-1 and TRBJ2-1, with D possibly being TRBD1 (6 bases). V lost 4 bases, J lost 2 bases, and 15 bases lay in between. From germline, CDR1 is MNHNS and CDR2 SASEGT. This CDR3 comprises 16 residues. The CDR3, as DNA: TGTGCCAGCAGTGCGGCACAGGGAAGCACCTACAATGAGCAGTTCTTC. It specifies CASSAAQGSTYNEQFF.